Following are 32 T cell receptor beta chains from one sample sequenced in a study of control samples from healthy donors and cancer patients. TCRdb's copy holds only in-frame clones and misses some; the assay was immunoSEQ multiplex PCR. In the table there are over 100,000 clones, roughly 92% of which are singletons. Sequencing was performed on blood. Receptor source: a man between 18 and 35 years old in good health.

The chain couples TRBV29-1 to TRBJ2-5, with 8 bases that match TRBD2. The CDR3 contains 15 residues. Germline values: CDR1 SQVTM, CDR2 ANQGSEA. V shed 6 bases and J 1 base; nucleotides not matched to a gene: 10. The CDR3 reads CSVDTLAGTQETQYF. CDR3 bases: TGCAGCGTGGACACTTTAGCGGGGACCCAAGAGACCCAGTACTTC.

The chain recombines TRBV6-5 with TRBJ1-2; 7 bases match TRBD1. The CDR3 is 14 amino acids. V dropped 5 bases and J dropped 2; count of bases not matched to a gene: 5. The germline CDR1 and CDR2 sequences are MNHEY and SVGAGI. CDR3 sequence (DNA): TGTGCCAGCAGTATCCTGACAGGGAACTATGGCTACACCTTC. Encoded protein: CASSILTGNYGYTF.

The CDR3 here is CASSLSGVGYEQYF. Here the CDR3 DNA reads TGCGCCAGCAGCTTGTCGGGGGTGGGCTACGAGCAGTACTTC. The rearrangement links TRBV5-1 to TRBJ2-7; D might be TRBD2 (6 bases). The CDR3 runs 14 residues. V lost 1 base and J lost 3, with 11 bases in between. Looked up from germline, CDR1 is SGHRS and CDR2 is YFSETQ.

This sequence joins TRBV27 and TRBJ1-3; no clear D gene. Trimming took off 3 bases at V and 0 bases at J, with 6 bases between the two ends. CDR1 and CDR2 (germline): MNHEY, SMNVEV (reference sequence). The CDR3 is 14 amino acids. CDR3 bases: TGTGCCAGCAGTTTGAGAAACTCTGGAAACACCATATATTTT. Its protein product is CASSLRNSGNTIYF.

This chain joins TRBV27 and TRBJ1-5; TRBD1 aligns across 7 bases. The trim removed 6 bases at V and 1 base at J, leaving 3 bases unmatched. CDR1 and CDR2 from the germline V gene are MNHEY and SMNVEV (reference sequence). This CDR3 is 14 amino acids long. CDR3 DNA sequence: TGTGCCAGCAGCCCGACAGGGAGCAATCAGCCCCAGCATTTT. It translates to CASSPTGSNQPQHF.

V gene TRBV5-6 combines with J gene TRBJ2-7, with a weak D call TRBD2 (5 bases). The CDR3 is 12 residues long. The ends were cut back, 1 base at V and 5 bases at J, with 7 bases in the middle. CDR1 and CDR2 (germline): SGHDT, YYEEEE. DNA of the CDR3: TGTGCCAGCAGCTTGTTGCGGGACGAGCAGTACTTC. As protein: CASSLLRDEQYF.

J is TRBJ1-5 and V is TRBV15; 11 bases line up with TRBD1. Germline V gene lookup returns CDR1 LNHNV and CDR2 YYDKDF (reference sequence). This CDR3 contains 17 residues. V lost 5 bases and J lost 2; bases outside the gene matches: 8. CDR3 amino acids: CATSSSGQGAGNQPQHF. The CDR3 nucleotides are TGTGCCACCAGCTCAAGCGGACAGGGGGCAGGCAATCAGCCCCAGCATTTT.

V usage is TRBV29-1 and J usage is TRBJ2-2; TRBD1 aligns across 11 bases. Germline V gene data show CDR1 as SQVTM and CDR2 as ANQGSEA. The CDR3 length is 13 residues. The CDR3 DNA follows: TGCGGCTCCGGGACAGGGGGGACCGGGGAGCTGTTTTTT. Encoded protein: CGSGTGGTGELFF.

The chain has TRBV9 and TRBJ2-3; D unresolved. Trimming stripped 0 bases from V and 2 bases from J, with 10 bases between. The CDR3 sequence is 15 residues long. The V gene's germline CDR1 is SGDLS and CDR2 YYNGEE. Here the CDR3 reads CASSVGAPNTDTQYF. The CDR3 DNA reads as TGTGCCAGCAGCGTAGGGGCTCCAAACACAGATACGCAGTATTTT.

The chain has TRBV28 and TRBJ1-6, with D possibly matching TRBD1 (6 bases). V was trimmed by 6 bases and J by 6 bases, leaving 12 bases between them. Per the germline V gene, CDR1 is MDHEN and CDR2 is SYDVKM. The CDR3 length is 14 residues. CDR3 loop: CASSRTEINSPLHF. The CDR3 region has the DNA TGTGCCAGCAGCCGGACAGAGATTAATTCACCCCTCCACTTT. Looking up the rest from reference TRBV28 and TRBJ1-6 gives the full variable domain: DVKVTQSSRYLVKRTGEKVFLECVQDMDHENMFWYRQDPGLGLRLIYFSYDVKMKEKGDIPEGYSVSREKKERFSLILESASTNQTSMYLCASSRTEINSPLHFGNGTRLTVT.

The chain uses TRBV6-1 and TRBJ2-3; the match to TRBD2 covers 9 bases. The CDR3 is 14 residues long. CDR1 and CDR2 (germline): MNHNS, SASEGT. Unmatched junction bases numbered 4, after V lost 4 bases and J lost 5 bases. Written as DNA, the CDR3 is TGTGCCAGCAGTGTAGCTAGCGGGGAAGATACGCAGTATTTT. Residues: CASSVASGEDTQYF.

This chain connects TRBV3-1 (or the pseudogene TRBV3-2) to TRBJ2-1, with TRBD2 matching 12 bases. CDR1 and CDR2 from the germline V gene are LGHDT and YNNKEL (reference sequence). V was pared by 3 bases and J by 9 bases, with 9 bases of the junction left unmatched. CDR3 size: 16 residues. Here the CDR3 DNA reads TGTGCCAGCAGCCAGGGTACTAGCGGGGGGCGGAGTGAGCAGTTCTTC. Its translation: CASSQGTSGGRSEQFF.

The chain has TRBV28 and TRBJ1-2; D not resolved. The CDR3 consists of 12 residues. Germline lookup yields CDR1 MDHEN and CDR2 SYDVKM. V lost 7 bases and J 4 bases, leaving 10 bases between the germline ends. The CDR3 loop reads CASKWTAYGYTF. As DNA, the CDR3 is TGTGCCAGCAAATGGACGGCCTATGGCTACACCTTC.

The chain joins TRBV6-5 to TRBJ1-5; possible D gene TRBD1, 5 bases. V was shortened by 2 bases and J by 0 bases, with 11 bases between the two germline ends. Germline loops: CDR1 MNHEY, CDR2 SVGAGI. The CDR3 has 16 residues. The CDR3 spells CASSYRQGNSNQPQHF. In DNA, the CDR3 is TGTGCCAGCAGTTACCGTCAGGGAAATAGCAATCAGCCCCAGCATTTT.

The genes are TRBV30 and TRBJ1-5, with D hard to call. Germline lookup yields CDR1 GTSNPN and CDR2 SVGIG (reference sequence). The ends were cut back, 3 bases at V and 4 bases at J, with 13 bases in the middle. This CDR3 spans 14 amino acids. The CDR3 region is CAWSGSTRNQPQHF. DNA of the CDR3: TGTGCCTGGAGCGGAAGTACAAGGAATCAGCCCCAGCATTTT. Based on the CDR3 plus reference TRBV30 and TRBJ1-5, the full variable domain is SQTIHQWPATLVQPVGSPLSLECTVEGTSNPNLYWYRQAAGRGLQLLFYSVGIGQISSEVPQNLSASRPQDRQFILSSKKLLLSDSGFYLCAWSGSTRNQPQHFGDGTRLSIL.

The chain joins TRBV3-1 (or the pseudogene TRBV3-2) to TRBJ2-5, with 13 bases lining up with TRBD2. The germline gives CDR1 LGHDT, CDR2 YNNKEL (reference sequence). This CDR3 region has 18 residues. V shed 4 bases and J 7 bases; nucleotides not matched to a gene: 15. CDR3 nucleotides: TGTGCCAGCAGCCGTCAACTAGCGGGGGGGGGCGGTAGTGGGACCCAGTACTTC. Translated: CASSRQLAGGGGSGTQYF.

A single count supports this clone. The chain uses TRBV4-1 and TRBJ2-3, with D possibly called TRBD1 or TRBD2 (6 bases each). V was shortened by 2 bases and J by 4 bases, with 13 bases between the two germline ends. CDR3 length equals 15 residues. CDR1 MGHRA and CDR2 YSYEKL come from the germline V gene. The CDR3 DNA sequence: TGCGCCAGCAGCCAATTGGGGGGCGGAGCAGATACGCAGTATTTT. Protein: CASSQLGGGADTQYF.

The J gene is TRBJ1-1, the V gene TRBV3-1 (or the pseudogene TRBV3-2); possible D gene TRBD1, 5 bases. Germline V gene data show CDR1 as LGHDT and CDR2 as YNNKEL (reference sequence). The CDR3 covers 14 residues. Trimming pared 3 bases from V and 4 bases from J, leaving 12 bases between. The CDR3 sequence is CASSHLGTSTEAFF. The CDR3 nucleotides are TGTGCCAGCAGCCATTTAGGGACTTCCACTGAAGCTTTCTTT.

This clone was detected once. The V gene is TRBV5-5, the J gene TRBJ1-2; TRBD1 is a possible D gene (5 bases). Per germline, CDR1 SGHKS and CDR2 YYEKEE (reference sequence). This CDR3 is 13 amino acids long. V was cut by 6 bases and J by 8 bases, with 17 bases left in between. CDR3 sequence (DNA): TGTGCCAGCAACCCGCCGGAGAGGGGAGGCTACACCTTC. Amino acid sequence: CASNPPERGGYTF.

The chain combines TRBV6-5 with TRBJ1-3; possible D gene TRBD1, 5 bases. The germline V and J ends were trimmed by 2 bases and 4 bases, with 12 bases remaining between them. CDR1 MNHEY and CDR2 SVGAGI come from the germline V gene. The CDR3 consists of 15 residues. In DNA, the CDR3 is TGTGCCAGCAGTTACGGTATGGGACGGGGAAACACCATATATTTT. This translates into CASSYGMGRGNTIYF.

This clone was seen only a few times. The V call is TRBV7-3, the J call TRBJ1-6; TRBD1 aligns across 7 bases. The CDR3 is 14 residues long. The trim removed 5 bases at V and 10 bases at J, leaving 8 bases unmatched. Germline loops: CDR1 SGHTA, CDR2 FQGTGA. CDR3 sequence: CASSAQGSGSPLHF. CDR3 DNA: TGTGCCAGCAGCGCACAGGGGTCTGGGTCACCCCTCCACTTT.

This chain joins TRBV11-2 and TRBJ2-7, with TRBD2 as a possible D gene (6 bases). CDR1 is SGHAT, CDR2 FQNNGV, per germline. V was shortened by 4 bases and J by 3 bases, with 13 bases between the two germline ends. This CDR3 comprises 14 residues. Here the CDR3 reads CASSSRLDDYEQYF. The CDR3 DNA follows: TGTGCCAGCAGCTCCCGACTAGATGACTACGAGCAGTACTTC.

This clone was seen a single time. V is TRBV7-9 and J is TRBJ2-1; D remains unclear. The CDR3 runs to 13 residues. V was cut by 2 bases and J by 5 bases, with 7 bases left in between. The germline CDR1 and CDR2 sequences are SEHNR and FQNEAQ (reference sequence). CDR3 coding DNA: TGTGCCAGCAGCTTACAGCTTGACAATGAGCAGTTCTTC. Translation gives CASSLQLDNEQFF.

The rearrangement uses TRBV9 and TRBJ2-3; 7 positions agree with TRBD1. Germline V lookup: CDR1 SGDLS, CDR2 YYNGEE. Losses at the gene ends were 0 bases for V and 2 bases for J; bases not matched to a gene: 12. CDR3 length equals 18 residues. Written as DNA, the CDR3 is TGTGCCAGCAGCGTAGGGGACAGTATAAGCCCCTTCACAGATACGCAGTATTTT. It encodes CASSVGDSISPFTDTQYF.

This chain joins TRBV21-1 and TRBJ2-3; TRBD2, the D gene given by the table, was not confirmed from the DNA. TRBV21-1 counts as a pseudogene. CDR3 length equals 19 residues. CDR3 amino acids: CASSKDSPSDPPPTDTQYF. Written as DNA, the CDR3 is TGTGCCAGCAGCAAAGATAGTCCTAGCGACCCACCCCCCACAGATACGCAGTATTTT.

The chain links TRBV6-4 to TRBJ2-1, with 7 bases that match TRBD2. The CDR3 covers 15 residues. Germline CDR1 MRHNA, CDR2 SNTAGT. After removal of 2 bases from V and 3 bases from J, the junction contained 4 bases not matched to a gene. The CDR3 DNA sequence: TGTGCCAGCAGTGACAGTGGGGGGGGCTACAATGAGCAGTTCTTC. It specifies CASSDSGGGYNEQFF.

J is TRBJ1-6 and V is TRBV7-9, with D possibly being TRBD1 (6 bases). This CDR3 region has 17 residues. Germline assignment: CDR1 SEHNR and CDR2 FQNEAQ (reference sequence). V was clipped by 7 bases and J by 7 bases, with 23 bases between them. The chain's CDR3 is CASTISPGGRSNSPLHF. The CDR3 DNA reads TGTGCCAGCACCATTAGCCCTGGGGGCAGGAGCAATTCACCCCTCCACTTT.

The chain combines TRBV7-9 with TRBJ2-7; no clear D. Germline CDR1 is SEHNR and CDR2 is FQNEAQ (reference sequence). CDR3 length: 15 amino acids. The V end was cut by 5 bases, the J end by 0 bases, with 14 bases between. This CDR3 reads CASSPGPPLSYEQYF. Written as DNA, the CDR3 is TGTGCCAGCAGCCCAGGACCTCCTCTCTCCTACGAGCAGTACTTC.

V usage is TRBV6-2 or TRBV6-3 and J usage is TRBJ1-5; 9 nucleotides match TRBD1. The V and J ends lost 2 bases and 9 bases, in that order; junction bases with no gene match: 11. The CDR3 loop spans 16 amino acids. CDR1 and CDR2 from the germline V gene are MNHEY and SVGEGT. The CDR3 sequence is CASSYGTGTAVGPQHF. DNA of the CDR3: TGTGCCAGCAGTTACGGGACAGGGACCGCCGTAGGGCCCCAGCATTTT.

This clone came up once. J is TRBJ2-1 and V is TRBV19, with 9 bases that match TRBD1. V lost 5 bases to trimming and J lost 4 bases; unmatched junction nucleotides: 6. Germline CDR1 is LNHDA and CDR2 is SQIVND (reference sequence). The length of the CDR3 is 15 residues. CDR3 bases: TGTGCCAGTAGTCCACAGGGGGCGCGGTACAATGAGCAGTTCTTC. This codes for CASSPQGARYNEQFF.

CDR3 sequence: CASSFPRTSGGAPGELFF. The CDR3 DNA reads as TGTGCCAGCAGCTTCCCCAGGACTAGCGGGGGGGCCCCCGGGGAGCTGTTTTTT. The genes are TRBV7-2 and TRBJ2-2; 15 bases align to TRBD2. Losses at the gene ends were 3 bases for V and 6 bases for J; bases not matched to a gene: 8. The CDR3 has 18 amino acids. Germline CDR1 and CDR2: SGHTA and FQGNSA.

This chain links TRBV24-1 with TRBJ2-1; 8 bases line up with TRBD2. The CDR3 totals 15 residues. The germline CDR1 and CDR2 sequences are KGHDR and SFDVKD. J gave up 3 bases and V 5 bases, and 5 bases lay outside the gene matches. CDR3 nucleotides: TGTGCCACCAGTGCTTCGCGGGGGGTCTACAATGAGCAGTTCTTC. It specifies CATSASRGVYNEQFF.